The 21 T cell receptor beta chains below all came from one sample that was sequenced in a study of neoadjuvant anti-PD-1 for oral cavity cancer. Sequenced by immunoSEQ multiplex PCR; TCRdb stores in-frame clones only, minus some. This sample has about 14,000 clones, with just over 65% found just once. This material consisted of PBMCs, taken before nivolumab (anti-PD-1) treatment. The receptors here all came from a person aged 35-79 years with oral cavity squamous cell carcinoma.

The chain couples TRBV15 to TRBJ1-2, with D uncertain. The length of the CDR3 is 14 residues. The V and J ends lost 1 base and 2 bases respectively, with 8 bases between them. Germline V gene sequence: CDR1 LNHNV, CDR2 YYDKDF (reference sequence). In nucleotides, the CDR3 is TGTGCCACCAGCAGAGCTGCTACAAACTATGGCTACACCTTC. Translated: CATSRAATNYGYTF. Complete variable domain (other parts from reference TRBV15 and TRBJ1-2): DAMVIQNPRYQVTQFGKPVTLSCSQTLNHNVMYWYQQKSSQAPKLLFHYYDKDFNNEADTPDNFQSRRPNTSFCFLDIRSPGLGDTAMYLCATSRAATNYGYTFGSGTRLTVV.

The chain joins TRBV29-1 to TRBJ2-1; tentatively, D is TRBD1 (6 bases). V was clipped by 7 bases and J by 3 bases, with 13 bases between them. This CDR3 contains 13 residues. Germline CDR1 SQVTM, CDR2 ANQGSEA. CDR3 nucleotides: TGCAGCGAAACAGGGAACCTCTACAATGAGCAGTTCTTC. Translation: CSETGNLYNEQFF.

The chain combines TRBV5-5 with TRBJ1-2, with TRBD1 matching 9 bases. This CDR3 comprises 15 residues. Per the germline V gene, CDR1 is SGHKS and CDR2 is YYEKEE (reference sequence). The V gene end was trimmed by 4 bases and the J gene end by 4 bases; junction bases not matched to a gene: 8. CDR3 coding DNA: TGTGCCAGCAGCGAGGAGTCGACAGGGGGCTATGGCTACACCTTC. Amino acids: CASSEESTGGYGYTF.

The chain carries TRBV27 and TRBJ1-1; 8 bases line up with TRBD1. Germline V gene data show CDR1 as MNHEY and CDR2 as SMNVEV (reference sequence). The CDR3 extends over 16 amino acids. J lost 0 bases, V lost 4 bases, and 7 bases had no gene match. CDR3 DNA: TGTGCCAGCAGTTCCCGACAGGGGATGTTGAACACTGAAGCTTTCTTT. Protein sequence: CASSSRQGMLNTEAFF.

The V and J genes are TRBV18 and TRBJ1-5; D not certain. The CDR3 spans 15 residues. Germline V lookup: CDR1 KGHSH, CDR2 LQKENI. Trimming shortened V by 2 bases and J by 6 bases, and 14 bases separated the two germline ends. CDR3 sequence reads: CASSPDRGFGQPQHF. For the CDR3, the DNA is TGTGCCAGCTCACCAGATAGAGGATTCGGTCAGCCCCAGCATTTT.

V and J are TRBV9 and TRBJ1-1; no firm D call. The V end lost 0 bases, the J end lost 4 bases, and 22 bases lay between the germline ends. The CDR3 spans 18 residues. Germline-derived CDR1 and CDR2 are SGDLS and YYNGEE. CDR3 in amino acids: CASSVGPMAFGFSTEAFF. CDR3 nucleotides: TGTGCCAGCAGCGTAGGTCCCATGGCTTTTGGATTTTCCACTGAAGCTTTCTTT. Together with reference TRBV9 and TRBJ1-1, the CDR3 gives the full variable domain: DSGVTQTPKHLITATGQRVTLRCSPRSGDLSVYWYQQSLDQGLQFLIQYYNGEERAKGNILERFSAQQFPDLHSELNLSSLELGDSALYFCASSVGPMAFGFSTEAFFGQGTRLTVV.

This clone has only a few counts. V and J are TRBV4-1 and TRBJ1-5; the D is unclear. This CDR3 has 16 amino acids. V lost 1 base and J 3 bases, leaving 13 bases between the germline ends. CDR1 and CDR2 from the germline V gene are MGHRA and YSYEKL. CDR3 DNA sequence: TGCGCCAGCAGCCAAGGGACCGCTTCCAACAATCAGCCCCAGCATTTT. It is translated as CASSQGTASNNQPQHF.

The V and J genes are TRBV7-9 and TRBJ2-3; 9 bases map to TRBD1. Losses at the gene ends were 5 bases for V and 1 base for J; bases not matched to a gene: 4. There are 15 residues in the CDR3. The germline gives CDR1 SEHNR, CDR2 FQNEAQ (reference sequence). CDR3 residues: CASSTGQGGTDTQYF. The CDR3 nucleotides read TGTGCCAGCAGCACGGGACAGGGAGGCACAGATACGCAGTATTTT.

Notes on this clone: Distinct nucleotide sequences in the sample also encode this CDR3. The genes are TRBV7-9 and TRBJ2-3; D unresolved. The V end lost 3 bases, the J end lost 4 bases, and 2 bases lay between the germline ends. CDR3 size: 11 residues. Per germline, CDR1 SEHNR and CDR2 FQNEAQ (reference sequence). Here the CDR3 reads CASSFADTQYF. The CDR3 nucleotides are TGTGCCAGCAGCTTTGCAGATACGCAGTATTTT.

The chain combines TRBV6-5 with TRBJ1-4; no clear D gene. The V end was cut by 2 bases, the J end by 10 bases, with 8 bases between. This CDR3 is 12 amino acids long. CDR1 and CDR2 (germline): MNHEY, SVGAGI. CDR3 region: CASSYTEGKLFF. The DNA for the CDR3 is TGTGCCAGCAGTTACACGGAGGGAAAACTGTTTTTT.

About this clone itself: The junction does not match germline at one end; this may be a read error. The rearrangement joins TRBV20-1 to TRBJ1-6; 7 nucleotides match TRBD1. CDR3 length equals 11 residues. Germline CDR1 reads DFQATT; CDR2 reads SNEGSKA (reference sequence). The CDR3 is CSALRGQVLLF. CDR3 nucleotides: TGCAGTGCTCTCCGCGGACAGGTCCTCCTCTTT.

This rearrangement joins TRBV6-1 to TRBJ1-5; D gene ambiguous. The CDR3 consists of 14 residues. Trimming removed 6 bases from V and 4 bases from J, with 13 bases in between. Looked up from germline, CDR1 is MNHNS and CDR2 is SASEGT. DNA for the CDR3: TGTGCCAGCAGCCTGACGGGCCTGAATCAGCCCCAGCATTTT. As protein: CASSLTGLNQPQHF.

The genes are TRBV5-1 and TRBJ2-1; no firm D call. This CDR3 spans 15 amino acids. The germline CDR1 and CDR2 sequences are SGHRS and YFSETQ. Trimming pared 0 bases from V and 0 bases from J, leaving 7 bases between. CDR3 sequence: CASSLGASSYNEQFF. In DNA form, the CDR3 reads TGCGCCAGCAGCTTGGGGGCCAGCTCCTACAATGAGCAGTTCTTC.

The V and J genes are TRBV29-1 and TRBJ2-1, with TRBD2 identical over 13 bases. CDR1 and CDR2 from the germline V gene are SQVTM and ANQGSEA. The V and J ends lost 7 bases and 4 bases, in that order; junction bases with no gene match: 19. This CDR3 is built from 19 residues. CDR3 sequence: CSAAGTSGDLSSFYNEQFF. CDR3 DNA sequence: TGCAGCGCCGCCGGGACTAGCGGGGACCTGTCCTCGTTTTACAATGAGCAGTTCTTC.

This clone was counted between two and nine times. The V gene is TRBV5-4, the J gene TRBJ2-5, with 16 bases lining up with TRBD2. Trimming cost V 1 base and J 5 bases; bases outside gene matches: 2. The CDR3 length is 16 residues. From germline, CDR1 is SGHNT and CDR2 YYREEE (reference sequence). The chain's CDR3 is CASSLWGLAGGETQYF. DNA of the CDR3: TGTGCCAGCAGCTTGTGGGGACTAGCGGGGGGGGAGACCCAGTACTTC.

The genes are TRBV10-3 and TRBJ2-3; possible D gene TRBD2, 7 bases. Trimming removed 5 bases at V and 6 bases at J, with 18 bases between. Germline V gene sequence: CDR1 ENHRY, CDR2 SYGVKD. The CDR3 covers 15 residues. The CDR3 sequence is CAISSGGGGLDTQYF. CDR3 nucleotide sequence: TGTGCCATCAGTTCTGGCGGGGGCGGTCTGGATACGCAGTATTTT.

This chain joins TRBV14 and TRBJ2-1; perhaps TRBD2 as D (7 bases). The germline gives CDR1 SGHDN, CDR2 FVKESK. This CDR3 contains 17 residues. V was pared by 2 bases and J by 9 bases, with 23 bases between. This CDR3 is CASSQRELRDTGGEQFF. CDR3 nucleotides: TGTGCCAGCAGCCAACGGGAATTACGGGACACGGGGGGTGAGCAGTTCTTC.

This chain links TRBV6-1 with TRBJ1-5; D is unclear. V shed 7 bases and J shed 8 bases, with 9 bases lying between them. The CDR3 runs to 11 residues. CDR1 MNHNS and CDR2 SASEGT come from the germline V gene. The CDR3 coding sequence is TGTGCCAGCACCCGTGGGGAGCCCCAGCATTTT. It yields the protein CASTRGEPQHF.

This chain's CDR3 is CASSVLPDRANYGYTF. In DNA, the CDR3 is TGTGCCAGCAGCGTACTGCCGGACAGAGCTAACTATGGCTACACCTTC. The rearrangement uses TRBV9 and TRBJ1-2, with a possible D match to TRBD1 (6 bases). The V gene's germline CDR1 is SGDLS and CDR2 YYNGEE. The CDR3 length is 16 residues. V gave up 1 base and J gave up 0 bases, with 13 bases separating them. The variable domain in full, with the rest retrieved from reference TRBV9 and TRBJ1-2, is DSGVTQTPKHLITATGQRVTLRCSPRSGDLSVYWYQQSLDQGLQFLIQYYNGEERAKGNILERFSAQQFPDLHSELNLSSLELGDSALYFCASSVLPDRANYGYTFGSGTRLTVV.

This clone was counted only a few times. V gene TRBV30 combines with J gene TRBJ1-5; D remains ambiguous. V shed 0 bases and J shed 0 bases, with 12 bases lying between them. Germline CDR1 and CDR2: GTSNPN and SVGIG (reference sequence). The CDR3 has 16 residues. The CDR3 here is CAWSVPWGTSNQPQHF. The CDR3 bases are TGTGCCTGGAGTGTACCATGGGGAACTAGCAATCAGCCCCAGCATTTT.

The genes are TRBV5-5 and TRBJ1-6; D is unresolved. This CDR3 is 18 amino acids long. Germline CDR1 reads SGHKS; CDR2 reads YYEKEE (reference sequence). V lost 0 bases and J lost 0, with 13 bases in between. The CDR3 sequence: CASSLEPSASSYNSPLHF. The DNA of the CDR3 is TGTGCCAGCAGCTTGGAACCGTCGGCTAGCTCCTATAATTCACCCCTCCACTTT. The full variable domain, its missing parts supplied by reference TRBV5-5 and TRBJ1-6, is DAGVTQSPTHLIKTRGQQVTLRCSPISGHKSVSWYQQVLGQGPQFIFQYYEKEERGRGNFPDRFSARQFPNYSSELNVNALLLGDSALYLCASSLEPSASSYNSPLHFGNGTRLTVT.